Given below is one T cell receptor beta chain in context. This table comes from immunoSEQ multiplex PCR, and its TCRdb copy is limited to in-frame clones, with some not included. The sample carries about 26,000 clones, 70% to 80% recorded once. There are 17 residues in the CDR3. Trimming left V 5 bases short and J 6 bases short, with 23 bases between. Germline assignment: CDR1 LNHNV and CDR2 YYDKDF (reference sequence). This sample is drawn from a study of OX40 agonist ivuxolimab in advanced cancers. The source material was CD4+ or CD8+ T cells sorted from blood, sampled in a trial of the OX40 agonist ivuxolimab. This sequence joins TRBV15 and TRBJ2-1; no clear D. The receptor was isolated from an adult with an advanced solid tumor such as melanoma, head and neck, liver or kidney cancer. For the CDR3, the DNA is TGTGCCACCAGCTCTGGGGTAGAGGAGTCGGGTTTCAATGAGCAGTTCTTC. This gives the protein CATSSGVEESGFNEQFF.